Below are 22 T cell receptor beta chains sequenced from a single sample in a study of blood T cell repertoires in COVID-19. Profiling relied on immunoSEQ multiplex PCR, and the TCRdb table lists in-frame clones only, not all of them. In the table there are about 320,000 clones, around 83% of which are singletons. Sequencing was performed on peripheral blood. The receptors here all came from a woman aged 50 to 65 with acute or convalescent COVID-19.

This chain links TRBV27 with TRBJ2-7; TRBD1 matches at 7 bases. The trim removed 2 bases at V and 1 base at J, leaving 14 bases unmatched. Per germline, CDR1 MNHEY and CDR2 SMNVEV (reference sequence). This CDR3 has 18 residues. The CDR3 coding sequence is TGTGCCAGCAGTTTAAGTTACCGATCTTGGGGACAGTCCTACGAGCAGTACTTC. Translation: CASSLSYRSWGQSYEQYF.

In the case of this clone: At the DNA level, this CDR3 is encoded by other sequences in the same sample as well. This sequence joins TRBV7-9 and TRBJ2-3, with 15 nucleotides matching TRBD2. The CDR3 runs 16 residues. From germline, CDR1 is SEHNR and CDR2 FQNEAQ (reference sequence). V lost 3 bases and J lost 4; bases outside the gene matches: 2. The CDR3: CASSFRTSGGADTQYF. The CDR3 bases are TGTGCCAGCAGCTTCCGGACTAGCGGGGGGGCAGATACGCAGTATTTT. The full variable domain, in which reference TRBV7-9 and TRBJ2-3 provide the parts outside the CDR3, is DTGVSQNPRHKITKRGQNVTFRCDPISEHNRLYWYRQTLGQGPEFLTYFQNEAQLEKSRLLSDRFSAERPKGSFSTLEIQRTEQGDSAMYLCASSFRTSGGADTQYFGPGTRLTVL.

The CDR3 nucleotides are TGTGCCTGGAGTGTTGAACAGGGAAACATTCAGTACTTC. Translated: CAWSVEQGNIQYF. V usage is TRBV30 and J usage is TRBJ2-4, with D perhaps matching TRBD1 (6 bases). V lost 0 bases and J lost 6, with 9 bases in between. The CDR3 contains 13 residues. The V gene's germline CDR1 is GTSNPN and CDR2 SVGIG (reference sequence).

This chain uses TRBV9 with TRBJ2-3; D is perhaps TRBD1 (6 bases). The germline gives CDR1 SGDLS, CDR2 YYNGEE. The length of the CDR3 is 16 residues. Trimming pared 0 bases from V and 4 bases from J, leaving 15 bases between. The CDR3, as DNA: TGTGCCAGCAGCGTAGTCGTACAGGGCGCGGCAGATACGCAGTATTTT. It translates to CASSVVVQGAADTQYF.

The V gene is TRBV6-5, the J gene TRBJ1-6, with D maybe TRBD1 (6 bases). Trimming took 5 bases from V and 10 from J, leaving 15 bases between them. The CDR3 contains 14 residues. CDR1 and CDR2 from the germline V gene are MNHEY and SVGAGI. CDR3 in DNA: TGTGCCAGCAGTCGAGGGGGAGACGGCTCACCCCTCCACTTT. Its translation: CASSRGGDGSPLHF.

This chain links TRBV24-1 with TRBJ2-7; 9 bases are shared with TRBD1. The V gene end was trimmed by 3 bases and the J gene end by 5 bases; junction bases not matched to a gene: 10. Per the germline V gene, CDR1 is KGHDR and CDR2 is SFDVKD. The CDR3 is made up of 16 amino acids. The CDR3 DNA is TGTGCCACCAGTGATACCCCGCCGACAGGGGGTCACGAGCAGTACTTC. This codes for CATSDTPPTGGHEQYF.

The rearrangement links TRBV5-4 to TRBJ1-2, with 8 positions matching TRBD1. The length of the CDR3 is 13 residues. The J segment lost 7 bases and the V segment lost 1 base, leaving 3 bases of the junction unmatched. CDR1 SGHNT and CDR2 YYREEE come from the germline V gene (reference sequence). The CDR3 DNA reads as TGTGCCAGCAGCTTGTGGGACAGGAGTGGCTACACCTTC. It specifies CASSLWDRSGYTF.

Worth noting for this clone: Other DNA sequences in this specimen translate into the identical CDR3. J is TRBJ1-1 and V is TRBV7-9, with a possible D match to TRBD1 (6 bases). The germline V gene encodes CDR1 SEHNR and CDR2 FQNEAQ (reference sequence). Trimming stripped 6 bases from V and 5 bases from J, with 13 bases between. This CDR3 region has 13 residues. In DNA form, the CDR3 reads TGTGCCAGCAGTTCTACAGGGAATACTGAAGCTTTCTTT. Protein sequence: CASSSTGNTEAFF.

The chain couples TRBV2 to TRBJ2-5; a possible D gene is TRBD1 (6 bases). V was pared by 3 bases and J by 1 base, with 6 bases between. The CDR3 length is 13 residues. Germline CDR1 SNHLY, CDR2 FYNNEI. CDR3 coding DNA: TGTGCCAGCAGTGAGACAGGCCAAGAGACCCAGTACTTC. Its protein is CASSETGQETQYF.

This sequence joins TRBV24-1 and TRBJ1-1; D unresolved. Germline lookup yields CDR1 KGHDR and CDR2 SFDVKD. CDR3 size: 15 residues. The V gene lost 4 bases and the J gene lost 1 base, with 12 bases spanning the gap. CDR3 sequence: CATSEFPDTNTEAFF. CDR3 DNA: TGTGCCACCAGTGAGTTCCCAGATACGAACACTGAAGCTTTCTTT.

This chain uses TRBV11-2 with TRBJ1-3; 8 bases are shared with TRBD1. The CDR3 is made up of 16 amino acids. Germline lookup yields CDR1 SGHAT and CDR2 FQNNGV. Trimming removed 3 bases from V and 5 bases from J; junction bases left unmatched: 9. The CDR3 DNA sequence: TGTGCCAGCAGCTTCAGGGGGCTTCGTCATCGAAACACCATATATTTT. This codes for CASSFRGLRHRNTIYF.

J is TRBJ1-1 and V is TRBV7-2; 9 bases are a match to TRBD1. Trimming took 2 bases from V and 5 from J; bases not matched to a gene: 6. Per germline, CDR1 SGHTA and CDR2 FQGNSA. The CDR3 loop spans 15 amino acids. In nucleotides, the CDR3 is TGTGCCAGCAGCTTAAGTGGGACAGGGAAGACTGAAGCTTTCTTT. Residues: CASSLSGTGKTEAFF.

Details on this clone: The sample contains more than one DNA sequence encoding this CDR3. The rearrangement uses TRBV30 and TRBJ1-4, with TRBD1 identical over 7 bases. Germline V gene sequence: CDR1 GTSNPN, CDR2 SVGIG (reference sequence). V shed 5 bases, J shed 4 bases, and the junction held 4 bases outside the gene matches. The CDR3 runs to 13 residues. For the CDR3, the DNA is TGTGCCTGGTCCGGGACAGTTAATGAAAAACTGTTTTTT. It specifies CAWSGTVNEKLFF.

V and J are TRBV6-5 and TRBJ2-7; 8 nucleotides match TRBD2. V gave up 5 bases and J gave up 2 bases; unmatched junction bases: 8. This CDR3 has 15 amino acids. Germline values: CDR1 MNHEY, CDR2 SVGAGI. For the CDR3, the DNA is TGTGCCAGCAGTAACCGGGGCGGGGGGACCTACGAGCAGTACGTC. Its protein product is CASSNRGGGTYEQYV.

This clone was counted a single time. The J gene is TRBJ2-5, the V gene TRBV12-3 or TRBV12-4; TRBD1 is a possible D gene (6 bases). There are 13 residues in the CDR3. Trimming took 7 bases from V and 1 from J, leaving 10 bases between them. CDR3 DNA: TGTGCCAGCACCACGGACAGCCAAGAGACCCAGTACTTC. It encodes CASTTDSQETQYF.

This chain uses TRBV27 with TRBJ1-2; TRBD1 matches at 10 bases. V shed 5 bases, J shed 8 bases, and the junction held 11 bases outside the gene matches. CDR1 MNHEY and CDR2 SMNVEV come from the germline V gene (reference sequence). This CDR3 comprises 15 residues. CDR3 amino acids: CASSPYRDRGWGYTF. For the CDR3, the DNA is TGTGCCAGCAGTCCCTACCGGGACAGGGGTTGGGGCTACACCTTC.

The gene calls are TRBV18 and TRBJ2-1; 11 positions match TRBD2. The CDR3 has 15 amino acids. Germline loops: CDR1 KGHSH, CDR2 LQKENI. V shed 5 bases and J 3 bases; nucleotides not matched to a gene: 3. DNA for the CDR3: TGTGCCAGCTCATCCCTAGCGGGAGGCTACAATGAGCAGTTCTTC. Protein sequence: CASSSLAGGYNEQFF.

The sample holds one count of this clone. V and J are TRBV18 and TRBJ2-5; D perhaps matches TRBD1 (5 bases). CDR3 size: 15 residues. Germline V gene data show CDR1 as KGHSH and CDR2 as LQKENI. V dropped 5 bases and J dropped 0 bases, with 13 bases sitting between them. In DNA, the CDR3 is TGTGCCAGCTCAGCTACACAGGTTAACCAAGAGACCCAGTACTTC. Its protein product is CASSATQVNQETQYF.

The chain is built from TRBV7-9 and TRBJ2-5; TRBD1 matches at 7 bases. The germline gives CDR1 SEHNR, CDR2 FQNEAQ (reference sequence). The V gene end was trimmed by 5 bases and the J gene end by 3 bases; junction bases not matched to a gene: 9. This CDR3 has 15 residues. CDR3 sequence: CASSRGQHFEETQYF. Written as DNA, the CDR3 is TGTGCCAGCAGCCGGGGACAGCACTTCGAAGAGACCCAGTACTTC.

The chain has TRBV7-9 and TRBJ2-1, with 8 bases lining up with TRBD1. The CDR3 is made up of 16 amino acids. Losses at the gene ends were 0 bases for V and 10 bases for J; bases not matched to a gene: 11. Germline-derived CDR1 and CDR2 are SEHNR and FQNEAQ (reference sequence). The CDR3 spells CASSLARAGGAEEQFF. In DNA form, the CDR3 reads TGTGCCAGCAGCTTAGCGCGGGCAGGGGGCGCGGAAGAGCAGTTCTTC.

The rearrangement joins TRBV7-2 to TRBJ2-7; perhaps TRBD2 as D (5 bases). V dropped 0 bases and J dropped 4 bases, with 7 bases sitting between them. Germline V gene data show CDR1 as SGHTA and CDR2 as FQGNSA. This CDR3 has 13 amino acids. In DNA form, the CDR3 reads TGTGCCAGCAGCTTAGCGGAGGCTTACGAGCAGTACTTC. This gives the protein CASSLAEAYEQYF.

The chain employs TRBV7-8 and TRBJ2-1; 14 bases match TRBD2. The CDR3 contains 15 residues. Unmatched junction bases numbered 2, after V lost 3 bases and J lost 7 bases. CDR1 and CDR2 (germline): SGHVS, FQNEAQ. The CDR3 spells CASSLGLAGVNEQFF. As DNA, the CDR3 is TGTGCCAGCAGCTTGGGACTAGCGGGAGTAAATGAGCAGTTCTTC. Together with reference TRBV7-8 and TRBJ2-1, the CDR3 gives the full variable domain: GAGVSQSPRYKVAKRGQDVALRCDPISGHVSLFWYQQALGQGPEFLTYFQNEAQLDKSGLPSDRFFAERPEGSVSTLKIQRTQQEDSAVYLCASSLGLAGVNEQFFGPGTRLTVL.